The 29 T cell receptor beta chains listed next were all sequenced from one sample in a study of cytomegalovirus exposure and HLA in healthy donors (dated by TCRdb to about 2017). Libraries came from the immunoSEQ multiplex PCR assay. A mixture of 60 forward primers for TCR Vbeta segments and 13 reverse primers for TCR Jbeta segments was used in the multiplex PCR. The immuneACCESS repertoire file appears here via TCRdb, limited to in-frame rearrangements. These files lack a portion of the clones; in checked studies, under half of the deficit traces to unresolved V genes, and the cause of the others is not known. This sample holds under 200,000 clones; over 70% were observed only once. The ten largest clonotypes hold 5.7% of the sample. Sequenced: PBMCs. The receptors derive from a man in his forties or fifties in good health and CMV-seronegative.

The chain carries TRBV9 and TRBJ1-1; 8 bases match TRBD1. Germline CDR1 reads SGDLS; CDR2 reads YYNGEE. This CDR3 has 15 residues. V was clipped by 4 bases and J by 0 bases; unmatched bases: 5. In DNA form, the CDR3 reads TGTGCCAGCAGCCCTAGGACAGGGTTGAACACTGAAGCTTTCTTT. This encodes CASSPRTGLNTEAFF.

The rearrangement links TRBV4-1 to TRBJ2-1; D is ambiguous. The CDR3 loop spans 16 amino acids. From germline, CDR1 is MGHRA and CDR2 YSYEKL. V shed 3 bases and J shed 5 bases, with 17 bases lying between them. CDR3: CASSHTFYQDNNEQFF. CDR3 coding DNA: TGCGCCAGCAGCCACACCTTTTACCAGGATAACAATGAGCAGTTCTTC.

The CDR3 region has the DNA TGTGCCAGCAGTTACGAGGGAGGGCCGATCGGGGAGCTGTTTTTT. Translated: CASSYEGGPIGELFF. J is TRBJ2-2 and V is TRBV6-5, with 7 bases identical to TRBD2. Per germline, CDR1 MNHEY and CDR2 SVGAGI. J lost 7 bases, V lost 2 bases, and 7 bases had no gene match. The CDR3 is 15 residues long.

The V and J genes are TRBV5-1 and TRBJ2-1; a possible D gene is TRBD2 (7 bases). The CDR3 runs to 13 residues. Germline V CDR1 and CDR2: SGHRS, YFSETQ. Trimming removed 2 bases at V and 7 bases at J, with 10 bases between. The CDR3 spells CASSLQGGNEQFF. The CDR3, as DNA: TGCGCCAGCAGCTTACAGGGAGGGAATGAGCAGTTCTTC.

This clone was seen only a few times. V usage is TRBV30 and J usage is TRBJ1-2; no clear D. The CDR3 runs to 15 residues. Germline V gene lookup returns CDR1 GTSNPN and CDR2 SVGIG (reference sequence). Trimming pared 3 bases from V and 2 bases from J, leaving 16 bases between. The CDR3 region has the DNA TGTGCCTGGAGCCCAATCCCGGGATGGAACTATGGCTACACCTTC. This codes for CAWSPIPGWNYGYTF.

The rearrangement uses TRBV9 and TRBJ2-7; 9 bases match TRBD1. With 0 bases clipped from V and 3 bases from J, the junction kept 1 base outside the gene matches. The length of the CDR3 is 14 residues. Germline V CDR1 and CDR2: SGDLS, YYNGEE. The CDR3 here is CASSVEDRGYEQYF. The CDR3 nucleotides read TGTGCCAGCAGCGTAGAGGACAGGGGCTACGAGCAGTACTTC.

The chain links TRBV5-4 to TRBJ2-2; 13 positions agree with TRBD2. The germline CDR1 and CDR2 sequences are SGHNT and YYREEE (reference sequence). The CDR3 totals 16 residues. Trimming took 4 bases from V and 6 from J; bases not matched to a gene: 6. The CDR3 here is CASSLGLAGAPGELFF. The CDR3 DNA reads as TGTGCCAGCAGCCTTGGACTAGCGGGAGCCCCCGGGGAGCTGTTTTTT.

This chain joins TRBV5-6 and TRBJ2-3, with 10 positions matching TRBD1. The trim removed 4 bases at V and 4 bases at J, leaving 6 bases unmatched. Germline-derived CDR1 and CDR2 are SGHDT and YYEEEE. The CDR3 length is 15 residues. Here the CDR3 DNA reads TGTGCCAGCAGCGAGACGACAGGGGGCGCAGATACGCAGTATTTT. Translating gives CASSETTGGADTQYF.

The rearrangement joins TRBV11-3 to TRBJ2-7; 8 bases are a match to TRBD1. J lost 4 bases, V lost 5 bases, and 10 bases had no gene match. The CDR3 runs 15 residues. Germline V gene lookup returns CDR1 SGHNT and CDR2 YENEEA. The CDR3 spells CASSGVMQGAYEQYF. CDR3 coding DNA: TGTGCCAGCAGCGGGGTCATGCAGGGGGCTTACGAGCAGTACTTC.

This chain uses TRBV10-3 with TRBJ1-3; 7 nucleotides agree with TRBD1. V was pared by 5 bases and J by 0 bases, with 4 bases of the junction left unmatched. The CDR3 sequence is 15 residues long. Germline V gene data show CDR1 as ENHRY and CDR2 as SYGVKD. In DNA, the CDR3 is TGTGCCATCAGTCGACAGGGCGTCTCTGGAAACACCATATATTTT. Encoded protein: CAISRQGVSGNTIYF.

CDR3 nucleotide sequence: TGTGCCAGCAGTGGCGGGACAGCGAACTACGAGCAGTACTTC. This translates into CASSGGTANYEQYF. V usage is TRBV25-1 and J usage is TRBJ2-7; tentative D call: TRBD1 (7 bases). CDR3 length: 14 residues. Trimming removed 4 bases from V and 3 bases from J, with 13 bases in between. From germline, CDR1 is MGHDK and CDR2 SYGVNS.

The chain uses TRBV7-9 and TRBJ2-7; the match to TRBD2 covers 9 bases. This CDR3 contains 16 residues. V gave up 1 base and J gave up 7 bases; unmatched junction bases: 11. Germline assignment: CDR1 SEHNR and CDR2 FQNEAQ (reference sequence). The CDR3 coding sequence is TGTGCCAGCAGCTTAGTAGGTATTAGCGGGAGAGGGGAGCAGTACTTC. Translating gives CASSLVGISGRGEQYF.

This clone showed up just once. The chain uses TRBV7-2 and TRBJ2-3; TRBD2 aligns across 8 bases. The germline gives CDR1 SGHTA, CDR2 FQGNSA. This CDR3 is built from 17 residues. Trimming at V came to 6 bases and at J to 3 bases, leaving 14 bases not matched to a gene. In nucleotides, the CDR3 is TGTGCCAGCAGTCCAAGGCGGAGCGGGAGAGGGACAGATACGCAGTATTTT. It specifies CASSPRRSGRGTDTQYF.

On this clone itself: This sample includes further DNA sequences coding for the same CDR3. The genes are TRBV7-9 and TRBJ1-5; D gene uncertain. CDR1 is SEHNR and CDR2 is FQNEAQ in the germline V gene (reference sequence). Trimming pared 5 bases from V and 0 bases from J, leaving 8 bases between. This CDR3 region has 14 residues. The CDR3 loop reads CASSLRSSNQPQHF. The CDR3 bases are TGTGCCAGCAGCCTTCGGTCTAGCAATCAGCCCCAGCATTTT.

V usage is TRBV5-1 and J usage is TRBJ2-5; TRBD2 matches 10 bases. With 4 bases clipped from V and 2 bases from J, the junction kept 11 bases outside the gene matches. Germline V CDR1 and CDR2: SGHRS, YFSETQ. The CDR3 has 17 residues. The CDR3 loop reads CASSPGGAGGTQETQYF. CDR3 DNA: TGCGCCAGCAGCCCTGGAGGAGCGGGGGGGACTCAAGAGACCCAGTACTTC.

CDR3 amino acids: CASTRDGGPGDTQYF. DNA of the CDR3: TGTGCCAGCACTCGAGACGGGGGTCCGGGAGATACGCAGTATTTT. V and J are TRBV6-5 and TRBJ2-3; possible D gene TRBD2, 6 bases. The CDR3 is 15 residues long. Germline V gene lookup returns CDR1 MNHEY and CDR2 SVGAGI. V shed 7 bases and J shed 5 bases, with 19 bases lying between them.

J is TRBJ2-7 and V is TRBV19; 9 positions agree with TRBD2. J lost 3 bases, V lost 0 bases, and 15 bases had no gene match. Per germline, CDR1 LNHDA and CDR2 SQIVND (reference sequence). This CDR3 region has 19 residues. The CDR3 spells CASSIEGFRATSGNYEQYF. CDR3 DNA: TGTGCCAGTAGTATAGAAGGTTTTCGGGCGACTAGCGGAAACTACGAGCAGTACTTC. Full variable domain (remainder filled in from reference TRBV19 and TRBJ2-7): DGGITQSPKYLFRKEGQNVTLSCEQNLNHDAMYWYRQDPGQGLRLIYYSQIVNDFQKGDIAEGYSVSREKKESFPLTVTSAQKNPTAFYLCASSIEGFRATSGNYEQYFGPGTRLTVT.

The chain recombines TRBV18 with TRBJ2-1; D may be TRBD1 (6 bases). Germline CDR1 and CDR2: KGHSH and LQKENI. Trimming took 3 bases from V and 5 from J, leaving 23 bases between them. This CDR3 comprises 18 residues. The CDR3: CASSPYQIQGGVNNEQFF. DNA for the CDR3: TGTGCCAGCTCACCCTACCAAATACAGGGCGGAGTAAACAATGAGCAGTTCTTC. Combining the CDR3 with reference TRBV18 and TRBJ2-1 gives the whole variable domain NAGVMQNPRHLVRRRGQEARLRCSPMKGHSHVYWYRQLPEEGLKFMVYLQKENIIDESGMPKERFSAEFPKEGPSILRIQQVVRGDSAAYFCASSPYQIQGGVNNEQFFGPGTRLTVL.

This clone has a single count. The chain combines TRBV6-5 with TRBJ2-1; D not resolved. Deletions cut 7 bases from V and 8 bases from J, with 9 bases between. This CDR3 comprises 11 residues. Germline loops: CDR1 MNHEY, CDR2 SVGAGI. CDR3 DNA sequence: TGTGCCAGCAAAAAAGGAGATGAGCAGTTCTTC. This gives the protein CASKKGDEQFF.

The chain uses TRBV19 and TRBJ2-6; no definite D call. Looked up from germline, CDR1 is LNHDA and CDR2 is SQIVND (reference sequence). Trimming took off 5 bases at V and 0 bases at J, with 5 bases between the two ends. CDR3 length: 14 residues. The CDR3 DNA is TGTGCCAGTAGTTCGAGCTCTGGGGCCAACGTCCTGACTTTC. Protein: CASSSSSGANVLTF.

The rearrangement uses TRBV4-1 and TRBJ1-3; D remains unclear. The V end was cut by 4 bases, the J end by 1 base, with 11 bases between. The V gene's germline CDR1 is MGHRA and CDR2 YSYEKL. CDR3 size: 15 residues. CDR3 nucleotide sequence: TGCGCCAGCAGCCTCCCAGTTCGATCTGGAAACACCATATATTTT. Translation gives CASSLPVRSGNTIYF.

The chain links TRBV27 to TRBJ1-1, with D maybe TRBD1 (6 bases). Trimming removed 7 bases from V and 1 base from J, with 19 bases in between. Germline loops: CDR1 MNHEY, CDR2 SMNVEV (reference sequence). This CDR3 is 16 amino acids long. The CDR3 bases are TGTGCCAGCACGGCGACAGGATTTCTTAAGAACACTGAAGCTTTCTTT. This encodes CASTATGFLKNTEAFF.

V is TRBV7-8 and J is TRBJ1-1; no clear D. Germline CDR1 and CDR2: SGHVS and FQNEAQ. The V end was cut by 1 base, the J end by 7 bases, with 7 bases between. The CDR3 loop spans 12 amino acids. The CDR3 sequence is CASSLGGGEAFF. The CDR3 DNA follows: TGTGCCAGCAGCTTAGGAGGTGGTGAAGCTTTCTTT.

This chain uses TRBV5-5 with TRBJ1-5, with unresolved D. CDR1 is SGHKS and CDR2 is YYEKEE in the germline V gene (reference sequence). Deletions cut 4 bases from V and 7 bases from J, with 15 bases between. This CDR3 contains 14 residues. The CDR3 spells CASSRYGDKQPQHF. As DNA, the CDR3 is TGTGCCAGCAGCCGCTACGGGGATAAACAGCCCCAGCATTTT.

The J gene is TRBJ2-2, the V gene TRBV15, with TRBD2 identical over 10 bases. This CDR3 region has 15 residues. CDR1 LNHNV and CDR2 YYDKDF come from the germline V gene (reference sequence). V was pared by 5 bases and J by 1 base, with 1 base of the junction left unmatched. The CDR3 DNA is TGTGCCACCAGCTCTAGCGGGAGGAACACCGGGGAGCTGTTTTTT. This encodes CATSSSGRNTGELFF.

The rearrangement joins TRBV27 to TRBJ2-5; 9 positions agree with TRBD2. With V trimmed by 0 bases and J by 0 bases, 2 bases remained unmatched. Germline lookup yields CDR1 MNHEY and CDR2 SMNVEV (reference sequence). The CDR3 contains 16 residues. The CDR3 spells CASSLSQRGDQETQYF. CDR3 DNA: TGTGCCAGCAGTTTATCGCAGCGGGGGGACCAAGAGACCCAGTACTTC.

The chain has TRBV6-6 and TRBJ1-4; the D gene is possibly TRBD1 (5 bases). The CDR3 contains 14 residues. Deletions cut 2 bases from V and 8 bases from J, with 12 bases between. The germline gives CDR1 MNHNY, CDR2 SVGAGI (reference sequence). The CDR3 protein is CASSYLQGGEKLFF. CDR3 in DNA: TGTGCCAGCAGTTACCTTCAGGGCGGCGAAAAACTGTTTTTT.

In this sample, this clone turned up a few times. This chain connects TRBV5-5 to TRBJ2-3; D is ambiguous. The V end lost 4 bases, the J end lost 6 bases, and 9 bases lay between the germline ends. The CDR3 runs 12 residues. Germline-derived CDR1 and CDR2 are SGHKS and YYEKEE (reference sequence). This CDR3 reads CASSLDWDTQYF. CDR3 coding DNA: TGTGCCAGCAGCCTCGACTGGGATACGCAGTATTTT.

J is TRBJ1-1 and V is TRBV4-2; no firm D call. Germline CDR1 LGHNA, CDR2 YNFKEQ. CDR3 length equals 12 residues. Trimming pared 1 base from V and 8 bases from J, leaving 8 bases between. The CDR3 reads CASSQGGFEAFF. In DNA form, the CDR3 reads TGTGCCAGCAGCCAAGGAGGGTTCGAAGCTTTCTTT.